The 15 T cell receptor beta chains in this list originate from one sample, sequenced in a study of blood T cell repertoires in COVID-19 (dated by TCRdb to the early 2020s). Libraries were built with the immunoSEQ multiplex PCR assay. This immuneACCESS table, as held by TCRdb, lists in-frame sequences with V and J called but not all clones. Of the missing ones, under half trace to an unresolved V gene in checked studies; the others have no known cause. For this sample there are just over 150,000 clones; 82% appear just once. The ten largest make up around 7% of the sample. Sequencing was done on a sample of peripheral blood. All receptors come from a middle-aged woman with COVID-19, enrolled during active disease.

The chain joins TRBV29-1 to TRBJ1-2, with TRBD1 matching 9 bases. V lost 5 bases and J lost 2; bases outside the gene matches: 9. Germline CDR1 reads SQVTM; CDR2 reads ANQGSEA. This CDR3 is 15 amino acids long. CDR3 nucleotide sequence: TGCAGCGTTTTGGGACAGGGCTTTCGAAACTATGGCTACACCTTC. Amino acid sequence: CSVLGQGFRNYGYTF. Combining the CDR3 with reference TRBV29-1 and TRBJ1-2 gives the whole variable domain SAVISQKPSRDICQRGTSLTIQCQVDSQVTMMFWYRQQPGQSLTLIATANQGSEATYESGFVIDKFPISRPNLTFSTLTVSNMSPEDSSIYLCSVLGQGFRNYGYTFGSGTRLTVV.

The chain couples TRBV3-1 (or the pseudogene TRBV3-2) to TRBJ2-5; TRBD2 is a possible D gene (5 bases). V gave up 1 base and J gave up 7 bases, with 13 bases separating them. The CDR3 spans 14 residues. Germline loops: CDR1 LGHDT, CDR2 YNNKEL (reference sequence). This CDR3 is CASSQGSGWGTQYF. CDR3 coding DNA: TGTGCCAGCAGCCAAGGGTCGGGGTGGGGGACCCAGTACTTC.

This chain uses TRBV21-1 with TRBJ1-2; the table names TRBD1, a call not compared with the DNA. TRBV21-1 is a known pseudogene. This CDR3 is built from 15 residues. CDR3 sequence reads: CASSKYGAVNYGYTF. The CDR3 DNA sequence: TGTGCCAGCAGCAAATATGGGGCAGTTAACTATGGCTACACCTTC.

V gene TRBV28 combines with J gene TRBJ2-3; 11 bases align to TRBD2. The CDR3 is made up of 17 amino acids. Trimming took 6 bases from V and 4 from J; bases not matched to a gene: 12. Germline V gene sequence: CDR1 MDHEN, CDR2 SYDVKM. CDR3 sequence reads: CASRLRVAGGRSDTQYF. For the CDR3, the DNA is TGTGCCAGCAGACTCAGAGTAGCGGGAGGGAGGTCAGATACGCAGTATTTT.

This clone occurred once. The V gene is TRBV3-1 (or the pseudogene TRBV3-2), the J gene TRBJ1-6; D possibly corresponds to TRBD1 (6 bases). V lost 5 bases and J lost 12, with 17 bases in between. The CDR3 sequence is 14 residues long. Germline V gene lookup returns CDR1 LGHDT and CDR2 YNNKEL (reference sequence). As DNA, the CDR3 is TGTGCCAGCAGCAATGGACAGCCGATGAGACCCCTCCACTTT. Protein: CASSNGQPMRPLHF.

CDR3 residues: CASSLATMNTEAFF. CDR3 sequence (DNA): TGTGCCAGCAGCTTAGCAACAATGAACACTGAAGCTTTCTTT. The gene calls are TRBV7-9 and TRBJ1-1; D unclear. V lost 0 bases and J lost 0, with 5 bases in between. This CDR3 is built from 14 residues. Germline loops: CDR1 SEHNR, CDR2 FQNEAQ (reference sequence).

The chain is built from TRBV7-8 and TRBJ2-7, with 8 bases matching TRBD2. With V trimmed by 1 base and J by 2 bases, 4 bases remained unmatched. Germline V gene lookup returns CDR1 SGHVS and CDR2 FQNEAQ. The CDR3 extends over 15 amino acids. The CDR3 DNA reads TGTGCCAGCAGCTTAGGGAAGCGGGGGCCCTACGAGCAGTACGTC. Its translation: CASSLGKRGPYEQYV.

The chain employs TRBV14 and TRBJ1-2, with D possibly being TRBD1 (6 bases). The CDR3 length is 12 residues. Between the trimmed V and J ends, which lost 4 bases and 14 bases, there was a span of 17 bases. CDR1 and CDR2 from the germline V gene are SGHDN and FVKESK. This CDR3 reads CASSPLQGTGTF. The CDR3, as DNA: TGTGCCAGCAGCCCTCTCCAGGGGACCGGGACCTTC.

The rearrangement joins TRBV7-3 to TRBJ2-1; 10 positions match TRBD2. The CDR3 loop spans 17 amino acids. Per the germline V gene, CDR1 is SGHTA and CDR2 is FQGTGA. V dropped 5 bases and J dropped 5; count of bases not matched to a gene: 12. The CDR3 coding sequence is TGTGCCAGCAGCCACCCGGGGAAGCGGGGGGGCGACAATGAGCAGTTCTTC. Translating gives CASSHPGKRGGDNEQFF.

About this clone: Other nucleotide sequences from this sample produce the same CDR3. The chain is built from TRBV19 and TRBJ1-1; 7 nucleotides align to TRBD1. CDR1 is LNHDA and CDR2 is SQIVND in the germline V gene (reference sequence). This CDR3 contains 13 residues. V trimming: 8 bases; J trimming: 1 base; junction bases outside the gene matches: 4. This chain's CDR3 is CASSGQPNTEAFF. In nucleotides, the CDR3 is TGTGCCAGTTCGGGACAGCCGAACACTGAAGCTTTCTTT.

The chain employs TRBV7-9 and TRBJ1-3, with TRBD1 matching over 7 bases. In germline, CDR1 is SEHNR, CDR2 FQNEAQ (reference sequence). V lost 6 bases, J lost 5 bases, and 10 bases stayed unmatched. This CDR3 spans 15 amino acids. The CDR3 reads CASRDDREPRNTIYF. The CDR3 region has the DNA TGTGCCAGCAGGGACGACAGGGAGCCGAGAAACACCATATATTTT. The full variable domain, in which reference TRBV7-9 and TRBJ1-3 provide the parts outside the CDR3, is DTGVSQNPRHKITKRGQNVTFRCDPISEHNRLYWYRQTLGQGPEFLTYFQNEAQLEKSRLLSDRFSAERPKGSFSTLEIQRTEQGDSAMYLCASRDDREPRNTIYFGEGSWLTVV.

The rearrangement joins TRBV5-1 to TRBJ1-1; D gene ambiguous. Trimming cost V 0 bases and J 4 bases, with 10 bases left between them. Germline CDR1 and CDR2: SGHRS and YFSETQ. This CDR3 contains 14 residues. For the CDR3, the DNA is TGCGCCAGCAGCTTGGGACACCGGGGCACTGAAGCTTTCTTT. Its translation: CASSLGHRGTEAFF.

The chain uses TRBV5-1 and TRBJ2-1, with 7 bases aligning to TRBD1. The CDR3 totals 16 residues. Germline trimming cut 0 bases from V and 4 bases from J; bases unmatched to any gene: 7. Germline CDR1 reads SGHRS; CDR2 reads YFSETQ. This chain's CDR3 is CASSLEVPGGYNEQFF. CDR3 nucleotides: TGCGCCAGCAGCTTGGAAGTGCCAGGGGGTTACAATGAGCAGTTCTTC.

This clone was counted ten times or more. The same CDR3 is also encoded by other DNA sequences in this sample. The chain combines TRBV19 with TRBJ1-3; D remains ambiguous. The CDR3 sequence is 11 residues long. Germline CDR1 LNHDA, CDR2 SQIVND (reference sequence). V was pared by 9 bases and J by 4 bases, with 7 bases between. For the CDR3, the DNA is TGTGCCAGCCTGAGGGGAAACACCATATATTTT. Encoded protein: CASLRGNTIYF.

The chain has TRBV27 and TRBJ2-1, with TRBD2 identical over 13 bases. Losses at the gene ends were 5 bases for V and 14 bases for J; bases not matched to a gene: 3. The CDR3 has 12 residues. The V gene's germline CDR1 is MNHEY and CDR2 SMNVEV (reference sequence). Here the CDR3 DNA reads TGTGCCAGCAGTGGACTAGCGGGAGCTAAGTTCTTC. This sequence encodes CASSGLAGAKFF.